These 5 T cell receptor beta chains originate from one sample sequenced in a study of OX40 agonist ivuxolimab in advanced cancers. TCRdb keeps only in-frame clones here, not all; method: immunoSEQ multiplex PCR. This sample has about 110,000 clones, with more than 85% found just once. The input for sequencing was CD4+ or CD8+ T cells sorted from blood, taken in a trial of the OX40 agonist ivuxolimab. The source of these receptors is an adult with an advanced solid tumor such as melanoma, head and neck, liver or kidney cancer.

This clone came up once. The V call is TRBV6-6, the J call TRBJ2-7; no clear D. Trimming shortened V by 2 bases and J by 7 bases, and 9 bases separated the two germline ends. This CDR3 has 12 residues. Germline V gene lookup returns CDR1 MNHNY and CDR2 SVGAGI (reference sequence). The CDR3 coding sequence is TGTGCCAGCAGTTACCAGTACGAGGAGCAGTACTTC. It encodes CASSYQYEEQYF.

CDR3 sequence (DNA): TGTGCCAGCAGCACCGATCGGGACTGCAGCTCTGGGGCCAACGTCCTGACTTTC. This sequence encodes CASSTDRDCSSGANVLTF. V is TRBV21-1 and J is TRBJ2-6; the table names TRBD2, a call not compared with the DNA. TRBV21-1 is noted as a pseudogene. The CDR3 consists of 18 residues.

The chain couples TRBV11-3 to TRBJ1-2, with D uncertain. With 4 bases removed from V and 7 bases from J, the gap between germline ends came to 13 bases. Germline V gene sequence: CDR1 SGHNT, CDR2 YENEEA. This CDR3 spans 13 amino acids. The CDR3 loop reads CASSSRDLGGYTF. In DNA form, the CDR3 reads TGTGCCAGCAGCTCTAGAGACTTGGGTGGCTACACCTTC. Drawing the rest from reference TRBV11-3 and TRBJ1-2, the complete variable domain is EAGVVQSPRYKIIEKKQPVAFWCNPISGHNTLYWYLQNLGQGPELLIRYENEEAVDDSQLPKDRFSAERLKGVDSTLKIQPAELGDSAVYLCASSSRDLGGYTFGSGTRLTVV.

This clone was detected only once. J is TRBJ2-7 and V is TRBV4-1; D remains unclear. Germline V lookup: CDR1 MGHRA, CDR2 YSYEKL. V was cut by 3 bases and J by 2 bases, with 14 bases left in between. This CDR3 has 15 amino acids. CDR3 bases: TGCGCCAGCAGCCACTCGAAGGACCTGCCCTACGAGCAGTACTTC. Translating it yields CASSHSKDLPYEQYF.

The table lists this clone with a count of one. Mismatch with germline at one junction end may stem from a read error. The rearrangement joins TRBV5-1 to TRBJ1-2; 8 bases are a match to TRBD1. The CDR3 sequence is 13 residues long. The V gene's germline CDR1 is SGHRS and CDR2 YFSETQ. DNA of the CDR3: TGCGCCAGCAGCAAGGGACAGGTAAATGGGTACACCTTC. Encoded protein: CASSKGQVNGYTF.